A selection of T cell receptor beta chains follows, all from one sample in a study of blood T cell repertoires in COVID-19. Sequencing used immunoSEQ multiplex PCR; TCRdb keeps in-frame clones, though not all of them. The top ten hold 0.95% to 1% of the sample, which has over 350,000 clones, over 75% seen once. The sample was PBMCs or T cells enriched from blood (not recorded which). The receptors come from a woman in her 30s with acute COVID-19. The CDR3 runs from the conserved cysteine through the conserved F or W. The D gene is left open where the match is weak. Clone size is stated in some rows and not others, as once, few, many or a class when expanded.

J: TRBJ2-4; D: TRBD1; size: NA; V: TRBV19; CDR3: CASSNRDSSVGKNIQYF; DNA: TGTGCCAGTAGTAATAGGGACAGTTCGGTAGGCAAAAACATTCAGTACTTC
J: TRBJ2-5; D: TRBD2; size: NA; V: TRBV10-2; CDR3: CASKKERSGGQQETQYF; DNA: TGCGCCAGCAAAAAGGAGCGTAGCGGGGGTCAACAAGAGACCCAGTACTTC
J: TRBJ2-3; D: NA; size: once; V: TRBV19; CDR3: CASSMRGRVADTQYF; DNA: TGTGCCAGTAGTATGCGGGGCAGGGTAGCAGATACGCAGTATTTT
J: TRBJ1-2; D: NA; size: once; V: TRBV18; CDR3: CASSDSRAGYTF; DNA: TGTGCCAGCTCAGACAGTAGAGCTGGCTACACCTTC
J: TRBJ1-2; D: NA; size: NA; V: TRBV14; CDR3: CASSQDLPVYGYTF; DNA: TGTGCCAGCAGCCAAGATCTCCCAGTCTATGGCTACACCTTC
J: TRBJ1-4; D: NA; size: NA; V: TRBV24-1; CDR3: CATSDSQNYPNEKLFF; DNA: TGTGCCACCAGTGATTCCCAAAACTATCCTAATGAAAAACTGTTTTTT
J: TRBJ1-5; D: TRBD1; size: NA; V: TRBV7-2; CDR3: CASSLGDSNQPQHF; DNA: TGTGCCAGCAGCTTAGGGGACAGTAATCAGCCCCAGCATTTT
J: TRBJ2-3; D: TRBD2; size: NA; V: TRBV18; CDR3: CASSHRTSGGHTDTQYF; DNA: TGTGCCAGCTCACACCGGACTAGCGGGGGACACACAGATACGCAGTATTTT
J: TRBJ1-3; D: TRBD1; size: once; V: TRBV29-1; CDR3: CSMETGGDGNTIYF; DNA: TGCAGCATGGAGACAGGGGGCGACGGAAACACCATATATTTT
J: TRBJ2-1; D: NA; size: few; V: TRBV7-3; CDR3: CASSLTRDNEQFF; DNA: TGTGCCAGCAGCTTAACACGGGACAATGAGCAGTTCTTC
J: TRBJ1-4; D: NA; size: few; V: TRBV6-6; CDR3: CASSYSGPGANEKLFF; DNA: TGTGCCAGCAGTTACTCGGGACCAGGGGCTAATGAAAAACTGTTTTTT
J: TRBJ2-3; D: TRBD2; size: NA; V: TRBV7-9; CDR3: CASSPASGGALPQYF; DNA: TGTGCCAGCAGTCCCGCTAGCGGGGGGGCTCTCCCGCAGTATTTT
J: TRBJ1-2; D: NA; size: many; V: TRBV27; CDR3: CASSLIQGGGDGYTF; DNA: TGTGCCAGCAGTTTAATACAGGGTGGTGGGGATGGCTACACCTTC
J: TRBJ2-3; D: NA; size: NA; V: TRBV28; CDR3: CASSPGYRSTDTQYF; DNA: TGTGCCAGCAGTCCAGGGTATCGTAGCACAGATACGCAGTATTTT
J: TRBJ1-6; D: TRBD1; size: NA; V: TRBV7-3; CDR3: CASSRQGAYNSPLHF; DNA: TGTGCCAGCAGCCGACAGGGCGCCTATAATTCACCCCTCCACTTT
J: TRBJ1-5; D: NA; size: NA; V: TRBV7-2; CDR3: CASSLVVGGNQPQHF; DNA: TGTGCCAGCAGCTTAGTGGTTGGCGGGAATCAGCCCCAGCATTTT
J: TRBJ1-2; D: TRBD1; size: NA; V: TRBV2; CDR3: CASSPDRSSFGGYTF; DNA: TGTGCCAGCAGTCCGGACAGGTCCTCATTCGGTGGCTACACCTTC
J: TRBJ2-3; D: TRBD2; size: NA; V: TRBV11-3; CDR3: CASSGPGGADTQYF; DNA: TGTGCCAGCAGCGGACCGGGGGGGGCAGATACGCAGTATTTT
J: TRBJ1-1; D: TRBD1; size: NA; V: TRBV5-1; CDR3: CASSLGAGGLDTEAFF; DNA: TGCGCCAGCAGCTTGGGGGCAGGGGGCTTGGACACTGAAGCTTTCTTT
J: TRBJ1-1; D: TRBD1; size: NA; V: TRBV7-6; CDR3: CASSRTGPEGTEAFF; DNA: TGTGCCAGCAGCAGGACAGGTCCCGAGGGGACTGAAGCTTTCTTT
J: TRBJ2-1; D: NA; size: NA; V: TRBV28; CDR3: CASTSRDTITGRNEQFF; DNA: TGTGCCAGCACATCAAGGGACACGATCACTGGTAGGAATGAGCAGTTCTTC